A single sample is the source of the 27 T cell receptor beta chains below, sequenced in a study of cytomegalovirus exposure and HLA in healthy donors. It was with 60 Vbeta and 13 Jbeta primers that the PCR ran. Repertoires were generated with immunoSEQ multiplex PCR, while TCRdb's copy carries only in-frame clones and drops some. This table holds some 160,000 clones, over 75% found once. Sample: PBMCs. The receptors were sampled from a woman in her twenties or thirties in good health and CMV-seronegative.

The J gene is TRBJ2-5, the V gene TRBV6-5; 7 nucleotides agree with TRBD2. Germline V gene data show CDR1 as MNHEY and CDR2 as SVGAGI. There are 11 residues in the CDR3. V lost 8 bases, J lost 9 bases, and 6 bases stayed unmatched. CDR3 sequence: CASATAGAQYF. In nucleotides, the CDR3 is TGTGCCAGCGCAACGGCGGGGGCCCAGTACTTC.

Concerning this clone itself: Germline is not matched at one junction end, which may reflect a read error. The chain links TRBV2 to TRBJ2-6; a weak D match, TRBD2 (7 bases). The CDR3 has 15 amino acids. The germline CDR1 and CDR2 sequences are SNHLY and FYNNEI. DNA of the CDR3: TGTGCCAGCACTGGGGGGGGCGCGGGGGCCAACGGCCTGACTTTC. It yields the protein CASTGGGAGANGLTF.

The chain uses TRBV5-1 and TRBJ2-3; 14 bases match TRBD2. After removal of 4 bases from V and 5 bases from J, the junction contained 9 bases not matched to a gene. The CDR3 length is 17 residues. Germline CDR1 reads SGHRS; CDR2 reads YFSETQ. As DNA, the CDR3 is TGCGCCAGCAGCCCCACGACTAGCGGGGGGGCGGGAGATACGCAGTATTTT. Translation gives CASSPTTSGGAGDTQYF.

The rearrangement joins TRBV7-9 to TRBJ2-3, with TRBD1 matching over 8 bases. CDR1 is SEHNR and CDR2 is FQNEAQ in the germline V gene (reference sequence). The ends lost 3 bases at V and 3 bases at J; junction bases unmatched: 2. The length of the CDR3 is 14 residues. The CDR3 DNA sequence: TGTGCCAGCAGCTTGGACAGGGATACAGATACGCAGTATTTT. The encoded protein is CASSLDRDTDTQYF.

J is TRBJ2-1 and V is TRBV12-2; the tabulated D call, TRBD2, remains unverified against the DNA. TRBV12-2 is designated a pseudogene. This CDR3 has 18 residues. CDR3 DNA: TGTGCAAGTCGTTTACCCCTAGCGAGGACTACCTCCTACAATGAGCAGTTCTTC. It is translated as CASRLPLARTTSYNEQFF.

The chain carries TRBV7-9 and TRBJ2-5; no clear D. V gave up 5 bases and J gave up 2 bases, with 12 bases separating them. This CDR3 contains 14 residues. Germline V gene data show CDR1 as SEHNR and CDR2 as FQNEAQ (reference sequence). The CDR3: CASSPTYPQETQYF. The CDR3 DNA follows: TGTGCCAGCAGCCCTACTTACCCACAAGAGACCCAGTACTTC.

V usage is TRBV2 and J usage is TRBJ2-3; D might be TRBD2 (5 bases). The CDR3 contains 12 residues. CDR1 and CDR2 (germline): SNHLY, FYNNEI. Deletions cut 6 bases from V and 4 bases from J, with 8 bases between. As DNA, the CDR3 is TGTGCCAGCAGGAGGGTAGCAGATACGCAGTATTTT. It encodes CASRRVADTQYF.

The V and J genes are TRBV7-3 and TRBJ2-2; no firm D call. Trimming cost V 0 bases and J 7 bases, with 6 bases left between them. This CDR3 is built from 13 residues. Germline loops: CDR1 SGHTA, CDR2 FQGTGA. The CDR3 is CASSLTANGELFF. CDR3 nucleotide sequence: TGTGCCAGCAGCTTAACGGCCAACGGGGAGCTGTTTTTT.

In regard to this clone: A junction end diverges from the germline sequence, so it may reflect a read error. This sequence joins TRBV4-1 and TRBJ2-6, with 7 bases aligning to TRBD1. Germline V gives CDR1 MGHRA, CDR2 YSYEKL. CDR3 length: 18 residues. The DNA of the CDR3 is TGCGCCAGCAGCCAGTGGGACAGCCGCGGATCCGGGGCCAACGGCCTGACTTTC. Its protein product is CASSQWDSRGSGANGLTF.

This chain joins TRBV18 and TRBJ1-1; TRBD1 matches 8 bases. From germline, CDR1 is KGHSH and CDR2 LQKENI. The CDR3 is 15 residues long. With V trimmed by 3 bases and J by 5 bases, 8 bases remained unmatched. The CDR3 sequence: CASSPRQGLGTEAFF. The CDR3 region has the DNA TGTGCCAGCTCACCGCGACAGGGGTTGGGAACTGAAGCTTTCTTT.

The chain recombines TRBV30 with TRBJ2-2; no definite D call. Germline V gene data show CDR1 as GTSNPN and CDR2 as SVGIG (reference sequence). This CDR3 comprises 11 residues. V was cut by 4 bases and J by 6 bases, with 6 bases left in between. The CDR3 reads CAWTFSGELFF. DNA of the CDR3: TGTGCCTGGACCTTTTCCGGGGAGCTGTTTTTT. Looking up the rest from reference TRBV30 and TRBJ2-2 gives the full variable domain: SQTIHQWPATLVQPVGSPLSLECTVEGTSNPNLYWYRQAAGRGLQLLFYSVGIGQISSEVPQNLSASRPQDRQFILSSKKLLLSDSGFYLCAWTFSGELFFGEGSRLTVL.

J is TRBJ1-5 and V is TRBV21-1; the table's D call, TRBD1, has no DNA check behind it. TRBV21-1 is assigned pseudogene status. The CDR3 consists of 13 residues. Here the CDR3 DNA reads TGTGCCAGCAGCAAAGCGGCCCGTCAGCCCCAGCATTTT. It translates to CASSKAARQPQHF.

This chain connects TRBV18 to TRBJ2-3; D is unresolved. V was pared by 2 bases and J by 2 bases, with 5 bases between. Germline V gives CDR1 KGHSH, CDR2 LQKENI. There are 13 residues in the CDR3. CDR3 in amino acids: CASSPSNTDTQYF. CDR3 nucleotide sequence: TGTGCCAGCTCACCATCTAACACAGATACGCAGTATTTT.

The chain carries TRBV4-1 and TRBJ2-3, with 14 bases that match TRBD2. In germline, CDR1 is MGHRA, CDR2 YSYEKL. The CDR3 is 18 residues long. Losses at the gene ends were 4 bases for V and 1 base for J; bases not matched to a gene: 7. The CDR3 bases are TGCGCCAGCAGCCCGCGACTAGCGGGGGGGTACGGCACAGATACGCAGTATTTT. Translation gives CASSPRLAGGYGTDTQYF.

This chain joins TRBV6-1 and TRBJ1-5, with unresolved D. The CDR3 is 14 amino acids. V was clipped by 6 bases and J by 0 bases, with 9 bases between them. CDR1 and CDR2 from the germline V gene are MNHNS and SASEGT. The CDR3 DNA follows: TGTGCCAGCAGAGCGGCGTATAGCAATCAGCCCCAGCATTTT. This translates into CASRAAYSNQPQHF.

V usage is TRBV5-6 and J usage is TRBJ2-7; D possibly corresponds to TRBD2 (6 bases). The CDR3 totals 14 residues. V was clipped by 2 bases and J by 2 bases, with 11 bases between them. Germline loops: CDR1 SGHDT, CDR2 YYEEEE. The CDR3 DNA reads TGTGCCAGCAGCTTTGGCGGGGTAACCTACGAGCAGTACTTC. Translated, it gives CASSFGGVTYEQYF.

The V and J genes are TRBV30 and TRBJ1-3; D is undetermined. Trimming took off 4 bases at V and 3 bases at J, with 13 bases between the two ends. Germline V gives CDR1 GTSNPN, CDR2 SVGIG (reference sequence). The CDR3 has 14 amino acids. The CDR3 DNA follows: TGTGCCTGGACTGGGCTCCACCTTGGAAACACCATATATTTT. Translation: CAWTGLHLGNTIYF.

This clone was counted a few times. The rearrangement links TRBV5-8 to TRBJ2-7; 10 bases are a match to TRBD1. Trimming cost V 4 bases and J 3 bases; bases outside gene matches: 1. CDR1 and CDR2 from the germline V gene are SGHTS and YDEGEE. This CDR3 is 13 amino acids long. The CDR3: CASSRDRGYEQYF. Written as DNA, the CDR3 is TGTGCCAGCAGCCGGGACAGGGGCTACGAGCAGTACTTC.

This chain uses TRBV7-9 with TRBJ2-6, with TRBD2 as a possible D gene (5 bases). In germline, CDR1 is SEHNR, CDR2 FQNEAQ (reference sequence). The length of the CDR3 is 13 residues. Trimming took 5 bases from V and 4 from J, leaving 6 bases between them. Here the CDR3 reads CASSRLGANVLTF. In DNA form, the CDR3 reads TGTGCCAGCAGCCGACTAGGGGCCAACGTCCTGACTTTC.

The V gene is TRBV30, the J gene TRBJ1-3; a weak D match, TRBD1 (6 bases). The ends were cut back, 0 bases at V and 8 bases at J, with 8 bases in the middle. CDR3 size: 12 residues. Germline CDR1 is GTSNPN and CDR2 is SVGIG (reference sequence). CDR3 sequence reads: CAWSVQGDTIYF. In DNA, the CDR3 is TGTGCCTGGAGTGTACAGGGAGACACCATATATTTT.

For the CDR3, the DNA is TGTGCCAGCAGCCTCTGGACAGGGGATTACTATGGCTACACCTTC. It specifies CASSLWTGDYYGYTF. V is TRBV11-1 and J is TRBJ1-2, with TRBD1 identical over 9 bases. Germline V gene lookup returns CDR1 SGHAT and CDR2 FQDESV (reference sequence). The junction had 7 bases not matched to a gene; V was cut back by 5 bases and J by 3 bases. The CDR3 loop spans 15 amino acids.

The chain joins TRBV2 to TRBJ2-1, with TRBD2 matching over 15 bases. The CDR3 extends over 15 amino acids. Per the germline V gene, CDR1 is SNHLY and CDR2 is FYNNEI. The V and J ends lost 1 base and 9 bases, in that order; junction bases with no gene match: 1. The CDR3 DNA reads TGTGCCAGCAGTGAAGGGACTAGCGGGGGGGTTGAGCAGTTCTTC. Translating gives CASSEGTSGGVEQFF.

The CDR3 region is CASSDQGGNTEAFF. The CDR3 bases are TGTGCCAGCAGCGATCAGGGGGGAAACACTGAAGCTTTCTTT. The rearrangement uses TRBV7-9 and TRBJ1-1; 7 bases are a match to TRBD1. The CDR3 totals 14 residues. The germline V gene has CDR1 SEHNR and CDR2 FQNEAQ (reference sequence). Losses at the gene ends were 5 bases for V and 2 bases for J; bases not matched to a gene: 5.

This chain links TRBV30 with TRBJ1-1, with TRBD1 matching 9 bases. The CDR3 is 15 residues long. V shed 7 bases and J 4 bases; nucleotides not matched to a gene: 13. The germline V gene has CDR1 GTSNPN and CDR2 SVGIG (reference sequence). The CDR3 DNA reads TGTGCCTCAAGGTCACAGGGGGCGCGGTCCACTGAAGCTTTCTTT. Translating it yields CASRSQGARSTEAFF.

This clone was found a few times. V and J are TRBV14 and TRBJ2-7; tentative D call: TRBD2 (5 bases). Germline V gene lookup returns CDR1 SGHDN and CDR2 FVKESK. The CDR3 extends over 14 amino acids. V dropped 3 bases and J dropped 2 bases, with 11 bases sitting between them. CDR3 in DNA: TGTGCCAGCAGCCAGCAGAAGGGAGCCTACGAGCAGTACTTC. Its translation: CASSQQKGAYEQYF.

This CDR3 is CASSLDRGYTEAFF. DNA for the CDR3: TGTGCCAGCAGCTTAGACAGGGGTTACACTGAAGCTTTCTTT. The chain has TRBV7-3 and TRBJ1-1; 8 bases align to TRBD1. The CDR3 has 14 residues. V lost 2 bases and J lost 3; bases outside the gene matches: 2. The germline V gene has CDR1 SGHTA and CDR2 FQGTGA.

The table lists this clone with a few counts. V gene TRBV25-1 combines with J gene TRBJ2-2; 8 positions agree with TRBD1. The CDR3 has 15 amino acids. CDR1 MGHDK and CDR2 SYGVNS come from the germline V gene. V gave up 3 bases and J gave up 5 bases; unmatched junction bases: 5. The CDR3 spells CASSDMDRETGELFF. The CDR3 coding sequence is TGTGCCAGCAGTGATATGGACAGGGAAACCGGGGAGCTGTTTTTT.